The rows below give T cell receptor beta chains drawn from one sample of a study of blood T cells in healthy people across ages. TCRdb reanalysed the 5' RACE reads using MiXCR and keeps one entry per CDR3 protein. Among about 730,000 distinct CDR3 sequences listed, about 40% were seen once. The material sequenced was blood. The receptors stem from a woman aged 55 to 70 in good health. Both conserved end residues are part of each CDR3. A D gene is named only where the DNA matches it firmly. Some rows have no size entry. The others give once, few or many, or a class for an expanded clone.

V gene: TRBV10-3; clone size: NA; D gene: NA; J gene: TRBJ1-2; CDR3 DNA: TGTGCCATCGGCGCCCTGACAGGCCATGGCTACACCTTC; CDR3 protein: CAIGALTGHGYTF
V gene: TRBV28; clone size: few; D gene: NA; J gene: TRBJ2-4; CDR3 DNA: TGTGCCAGCAGTTTACCACTGGGGGCCAAAAACATTCAGTACTTC; CDR3 protein: CASSLPLGAKNIQYF
V gene: TRBV20-1; clone size: NA; D gene: TRBD2; J gene: TRBJ2-3; CDR3 DNA: TGCAGTGCTAGAGATCGCTTGACTAGCGGGAGTGAAGATACGCAGTATTTT; CDR3 protein: CSARDRLTSGSEDTQYF
V gene: TRBV20-1; clone size: NA; D gene: TRBD2; J gene: TRBJ2-2; CDR3 DNA: TGCAGTGCTAGATTAGCGGGAGGGCACACCGGGGAGCTGTTTTTT; CDR3 protein: CSARLAGGHTGELFF
V gene: TRBV12-3/TRBV12-4; clone size: NA; D gene: TRBD2; J gene: TRBJ2-7; CDR3 DNA: TGTGCCAGCAGACCCGGCGTAGCGGGAGTTCACGAGCAGTACTTC; CDR3 protein: CASRPGVAGVHEQYF
V gene: TRBV12-3/TRBV12-4; clone size: few; D gene: NA; J gene: TRBJ2-7; CDR3 DNA: TGTGCCAGCAGTTTAGCGCTAACCCGTCGGGGCTACGAGCAGTACTTC; CDR3 protein: CASSLALTRRGYEQYF
V gene: TRBV4-3; clone size: NA; D gene: NA; J gene: TRBJ1-2; CDR3 DNA: TGCGCCAGCAGCCAAGAGAGAACTAACTATGGCTACACCTTC; CDR3 protein: CASSQERTNYGYTF
V gene: TRBV20-1; clone size: NA; D gene: NA; J gene: TRBJ1-1; CDR3 DNA: TGCAGTGTACCTCAAGGGGACACTGAAGCTTTCTTT; CDR3 protein: CSVPQGDTEAFF
V gene: TRBV5-1; clone size: NA; D gene: NA; J gene: TRBJ1-6; CDR3 DNA: TGCGCCAGCGGCAATGGTAATGAGGGATCACCCCTCCACTTT; CDR3 protein: CASGNGNEGSPLHF
V gene: TRBV6-5; clone size: NA; D gene: TRBD1; J gene: TRBJ1-1; CDR3 DNA: TGTGCCAGCAGACCGGGACAGGGAGGCCCTAACACTGAAGCTTTCTTT; CDR3 protein: CASRPGQGGPNTEAFF
V gene: TRBV20-1; clone size: few; D gene: NA; J gene: TRBJ2-7; CDR3 DNA: TGCAGTGCTAGTGCCGGGAGCTCCTACGAGCAGTACTTC; CDR3 protein: CSASAGSSYEQYF